A single sample is the source of the 20 T cell receptor beta chains below, sequenced in a study of shared clonotypes between healthy human individuals. Sequencing used immunoSEQ multiplex PCR; TCRdb keeps in-frame clones, though not all of them. The table has about 2 million clones, 95% seen once; the top ten hold roughly 0.13%. The sample taken for sequencing was naive CD4+ T cells sorted from blood. Subset given: CD45RA+ positively selected. The receptors shown here come from a man in his late teens or twenties in good health.

The rearrangement links TRBV19 to TRBJ1-5; unclear D gene. The V gene lost 4 bases and the J gene lost 4 bases, with 23 bases spanning the gap. The CDR3 extends over 18 amino acids. Germline V CDR1 and CDR2: LNHDA, SQIVND (reference sequence). Here the CDR3 DNA reads TGTGCCAGTAGTAACGCCCCTCCGGGCTTTGCAACTAATCAGCCCCAGCATTTT. Residues: CASSNAPPGFATNQPQHF.

The V and J genes are TRBV4-2 and TRBJ2-1; D is possibly TRBD2 (6 bases). Looked up from germline, CDR1 is LGHNA and CDR2 is YNFKEQ. V lost 4 bases to trimming and J lost 0 bases, with 7 bases between them. This CDR3 contains 14 residues. In DNA, the CDR3 is TGTGCCAGCAGCCTCGGGAGCTCCTACAATGAGCAGTTCTTC. Translated: CASSLGSSYNEQFF.

The chain links TRBV18 to TRBJ2-7; D might be TRBD1 (6 bases). This CDR3 comprises 14 residues. Germline V gene sequence: CDR1 KGHSH, CDR2 LQKENI. V gave up 3 bases and J gave up 2 bases, with 11 bases separating them. CDR3 bases: TGTGCCAGCTCACCGTACAGGGACGCCTACGAGCAGTACTTC. Its translation: CASSPYRDAYEQYF.

The chain links TRBV6-5 to TRBJ2-7; D not resolved. This CDR3 spans 13 amino acids. V lost 5 bases to trimming and J lost 3 bases, with 11 bases between them. CDR1 is MNHEY, CDR2 SVGAGI, per germline. CDR3 region: CASSRYKDYEQYF. CDR3 bases: TGTGCCAGCAGTCGCTACAAGGACTACGAGCAGTACTTC.

The chain employs TRBV5-1 and TRBJ2-1, with D uncertain. There are 15 residues in the CDR3. Germline V gives CDR1 SGHRS, CDR2 YFSETQ. The V and J ends lost 5 bases and 7 bases respectively, with 19 bases between them. The CDR3 reads CASSFSVFPSNEQFF. The DNA of the CDR3 is TGCGCCAGCAGTTTCTCGGTCTTTCCCTCGAATGAGCAGTTCTTC.

This clone appeared once. V usage is TRBV5-1 and J usage is TRBJ1-2; perhaps TRBD1 as D (6 bases). This CDR3 has 15 amino acids. The V end was cut by 2 bases, the J end by 4 bases, with 15 bases between. Germline values: CDR1 SGHRS, CDR2 YFSETQ. The CDR3 DNA sequence: TGCGCCAGCAGCTTTCGAGCCGGGACAAGCTATGGCTACACCTTC. Amino acids: CASSFRAGTSYGYTF.

This chain uses TRBV18 with TRBJ2-1, with 8 nucleotides matching TRBD1. Germline V lookup: CDR1 KGHSH, CDR2 LQKENI. The CDR3 contains 15 residues. V shed 2 bases, J shed 4 bases, and the junction held 4 bases outside the gene matches. This CDR3 reads CASSPTGTGYNEQFF. CDR3 nucleotide sequence: TGTGCCAGCTCACCAACGGGGACAGGATACAATGAGCAGTTCTTC.

V and J are TRBV27 and TRBJ2-6; 7 nucleotides agree with TRBD1. The CDR3 consists of 19 residues. From germline, CDR1 is MNHEY and CDR2 SMNVEV (reference sequence). The V gene end was trimmed by 6 bases and the J gene end by 0 bases; junction bases not matched to a gene: 14. CDR3 DNA sequence: TGTGCCAGCAGACCTATAATAGGGGGCTCCTACTCTGGGGCCAACGTCCTGACTTTC. The encoded protein is CASRPIIGGSYSGANVLTF.

J is TRBJ1-4 and V is TRBV28; D call uncertain. Germline assignment: CDR1 MDHEN and CDR2 SYDVKM. This CDR3 is 17 amino acids long. V was cut by 4 bases and J by 0 bases, with 15 bases left in between. The CDR3 loop reads CASSSFPGQSTNEKLFF. The CDR3, as DNA: TGTGCCAGCAGTTCGTTCCCCGGCCAGTCAACTAATGAAAAACTGTTTTTT. The full variable domain, with the rest looked up from reference TRBV28 and TRBJ1-4, is DVKVTQSSRYLVKRTGEKVFLECVQDMDHENMFWYRQDPGLGLRLIYFSYDVKMKEKGDIPEGYSVSREKKERFSLILESASTNQTSMYLCASSSFPGQSTNEKLFFGSGTQLSVL.

The rearrangement uses TRBV30 and TRBJ1-1; TRBD1 is a possible D gene (5 bases). V was pared by 3 bases and J by 1 base, with 12 bases between. CDR1 GTSNPN and CDR2 SVGIG come from the germline V gene (reference sequence). The CDR3 has 14 amino acids. The CDR3 DNA follows: TGTGCCTGGAGGAGGGACGGATGGAACACTGAAGCTTTCTTT. It codes for CAWRRDGWNTEAFF.

This sequence joins TRBV14 and TRBJ2-7; a possible D gene is TRBD2 (5 bases). The CDR3 spans 14 residues. Trimming took off 2 bases at V and 0 bases at J, with 8 bases between the two ends. Germline V gene lookup returns CDR1 SGHDN and CDR2 FVKESK. CDR3 DNA sequence: TGTGCCAGCAGCCAAATCGGGATCTCCTACGAGCAGTACTTC. Its protein product is CASSQIGISYEQYF. The variable domain in full, completed from reference TRBV14 and TRBJ2-7, reads EAGVTQFPSHSVIEKGQTVTLRCDPISGHDNLYWYRRVMGKEIKFLLHFVKESKQDESGMPNNRFLAERTGGTYSTLKVQPAELEDSGVYFCASSQIGISYEQYFGPGTRLTVT.

The chain couples TRBV28 to TRBJ2-7; perhaps TRBD1 as D (5 bases). V shed 4 bases and J shed 4 bases, with 8 bases lying between them. CDR3 length equals 12 residues. Looked up from germline, CDR1 is MDHEN and CDR2 is SYDVKM. The CDR3 protein is CASSWGRYEQYF. The CDR3 nucleotides read TGTGCCAGCAGTTGGGGCAGATACGAGCAGTACTTC.

V is TRBV6-4 and J is TRBJ2-3; a weak D match, TRBD2 (5 bases). The CDR3 is 14 residues long. V was pared by 6 bases and J by 4 bases, with 14 bases between. Per germline, CDR1 MRHNA and CDR2 SNTAGT. The CDR3 nucleotides read TGTGCCAGCAGCGCCGGGGTCGCCCCAGATACGCAGTATTTT. Translating gives CASSAGVAPDTQYF.

The chain recombines TRBV7-2 with TRBJ2-7; possible D gene TRBD1, 5 bases. Trimming removed 5 bases at V and 2 bases at J, with 10 bases between. Germline V gene sequence: CDR1 SGHTA, CDR2 FQGNSA. The CDR3 runs to 13 residues. CDR3 bases: TGTGCCAGCAGCCCAGGGCTCACCTACGAGCAGTACTTC. Its protein product is CASSPGLTYEQYF. The full variable domain, in which reference TRBV7-2 and TRBJ2-7 provide the parts outside the CDR3, is GAGVSQSPSNKVTEKGKDVELRCDPISGHTALYWYRQSLGQGLEFLIYFQGNSAPDKSGLPSDRFSAERTGGSVSTLTIQRTQQEDSAVYLCASSPGLTYEQYFGPGTRLTVT.

This chain joins TRBV4-1 and TRBJ2-7; the D gene is possibly TRBD1 (5 bases). V lost 0 bases to trimming and J lost 4 bases, with 13 bases between them. The CDR3 totals 15 residues. Germline loops: CDR1 MGHRA, CDR2 YSYEKL. The CDR3 sequence: CASSQEGVTVYEQYF. CDR3 nucleotides: TGCGCCAGCAGCCAAGAAGGGGTCACGGTTTACGAGCAGTACTTC.

The chain carries TRBV28 and TRBJ1-2; 9 bases are a match to TRBD1. This CDR3 region has 15 residues. The germline CDR1 and CDR2 sequences are MDHEN and SYDVKM. V was clipped by 6 bases and J by 7 bases; unmatched bases: 12. The DNA for the CDR3 is TGTGCCAGCAGCTGGGGACAGGGATCAGGTAGTGGCTACACCTTC. The encoded protein is CASSWGQGSGSGYTF.

As concerns this clone: Just one base apart from a much larger clone, this may be a read error. At the DNA level, this CDR3 is encoded by other sequences in the same sample as well. The chain joins TRBV28 to TRBJ2-7; D is uncertain. The germline V gene encodes CDR1 MDHEN and CDR2 SYDVKM. The ends were cut back, 3 bases at V and 2 bases at J, with 5 bases in the middle. The CDR3 has 12 amino acids. The CDR3 loop is CASSFRTYEQYF. CDR3 coding DNA: TGTGCCAGCAGTTTCCGGACCTACGAGCAGTACTTC.

The rearrangement uses TRBV19 and TRBJ1-1; weak D call: TRBD1 (5 bases). V gave up 2 bases and J gave up 7 bases, with 14 bases separating them. The CDR3 covers 14 residues. Germline CDR1 LNHDA, CDR2 SQIVND (reference sequence). The CDR3 nucleotides read TGTGCCAGTAGTATACACGGGGCGCGGAGTGAAGCTTTCTTT. Translation gives CASSIHGARSEAFF.

This clone has just one count. This sequence joins TRBV7-9 and TRBJ2-7; 8 bases align to TRBD1. CDR3 size: 14 residues. Trimming cost V 4 bases and J 2 bases; bases outside gene matches: 4. Germline CDR1 reads SEHNR; CDR2 reads FQNEAQ (reference sequence). The DNA of the CDR3 is TGTGCCAGCAGCTCACAGGGGGGCCCCTACGAGCAGTACTTC. It translates to CASSSQGGPYEQYF.

This chain uses TRBV27 with TRBJ2-3; a possible D gene is TRBD2 (6 bases). With 6 bases removed from V and 2 bases from J, the gap between germline ends came to 15 bases. The CDR3 is 15 residues long. From germline, CDR1 is MNHEY and CDR2 SMNVEV (reference sequence). The CDR3 region has the DNA TGTGCCAGCAGCTCACTAGCTCTCGCCACAGATACGCAGTATTTT. Protein sequence: CASSSLALATDTQYF.